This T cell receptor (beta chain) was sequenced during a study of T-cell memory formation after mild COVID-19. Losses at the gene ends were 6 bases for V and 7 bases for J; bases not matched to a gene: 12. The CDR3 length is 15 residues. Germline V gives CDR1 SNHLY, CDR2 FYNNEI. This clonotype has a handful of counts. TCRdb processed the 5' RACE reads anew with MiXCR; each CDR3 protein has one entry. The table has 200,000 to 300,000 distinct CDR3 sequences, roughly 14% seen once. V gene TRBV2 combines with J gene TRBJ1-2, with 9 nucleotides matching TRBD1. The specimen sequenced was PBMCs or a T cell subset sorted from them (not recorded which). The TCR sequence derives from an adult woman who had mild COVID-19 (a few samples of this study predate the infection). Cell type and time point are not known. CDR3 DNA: TGTGCCAGCAGCCGGAGGGCGGGACAGGGAAGTGGCTACACCTTC. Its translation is CASSRRAGQGSGYTF.